Reported below is one T cell receptor (beta chain). This CDR3 has 15 residues. V lost 3 bases to trimming and J lost 6 bases; unmatched junction nucleotides: 8. Germline CDR1 GTSNPN, CDR2 SVGIG (reference sequence). TCRdb's table, derived via immunoSEQ multiplex PCR, lists solely in-frame clones and lacks some. Here the sample spans 100,000 to 150,000 clones, 79% being singletons. The sample originates from a study of blood T cell repertoires in COVID-19. Material: peripheral blood. The sequence derives from a man aged 35 to 55 with active or convalescent COVID-19. This chain uses TRBV30 with TRBJ2-1; 10 bases map to TRBD2. The CDR3 DNA reads TGTGCCTGGAGCGCCGGGCTAGCGGGAGCCAATGAGCAGTTCTTC. Translation: CAWSAGLAGANEQFF.